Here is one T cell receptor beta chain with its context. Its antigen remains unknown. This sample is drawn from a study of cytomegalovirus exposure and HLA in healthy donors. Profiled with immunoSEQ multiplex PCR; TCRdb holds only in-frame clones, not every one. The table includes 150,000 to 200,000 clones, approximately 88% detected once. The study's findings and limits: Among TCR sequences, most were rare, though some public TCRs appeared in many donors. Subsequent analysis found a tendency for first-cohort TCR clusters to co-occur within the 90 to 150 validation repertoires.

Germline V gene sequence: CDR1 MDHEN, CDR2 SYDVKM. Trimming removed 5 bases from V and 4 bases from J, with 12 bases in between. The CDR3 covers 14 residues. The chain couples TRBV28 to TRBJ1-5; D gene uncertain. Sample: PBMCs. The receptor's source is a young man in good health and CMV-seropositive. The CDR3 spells CASSPAGENQPQHF. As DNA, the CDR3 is TGTGCCAGCAGTCCCGCCGGGGAGAATCAGCCCCAGCATTTT.